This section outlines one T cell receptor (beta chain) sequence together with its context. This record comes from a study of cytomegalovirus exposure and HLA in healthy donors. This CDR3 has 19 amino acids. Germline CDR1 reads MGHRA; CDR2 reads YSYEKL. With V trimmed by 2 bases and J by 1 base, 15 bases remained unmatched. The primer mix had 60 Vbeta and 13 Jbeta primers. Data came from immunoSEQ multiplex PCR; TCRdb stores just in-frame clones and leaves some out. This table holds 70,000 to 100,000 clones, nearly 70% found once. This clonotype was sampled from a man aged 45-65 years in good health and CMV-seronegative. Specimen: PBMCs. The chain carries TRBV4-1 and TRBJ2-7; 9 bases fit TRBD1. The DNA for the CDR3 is TGCGCCAGCAGCCAAAAGTTACCCGCACCGGGACAGGGTTCCTACGAGCAGTACTTC. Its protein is CASSQKLPAPGQGSYEQYF.